The 29 T cell receptor beta chains below all came from one sample that was sequenced in a study of T cell changes during pregnancy in multiple sclerosis. TCRdb's table, derived via immunoSEQ multiplex PCR, lists solely in-frame clones and lacks some. Of tens of thousands of clones listed, 88% are singletons. Specimen: peripheral blood, collected in the first trimester of pregnancy. These receptors were taken from a female donor with multiple sclerosis, enrolled in a pregnancy study.

The CDR3 region has the DNA TGTGCCAGCAGCGTAGTAACTAGCGGGAACACCGGGGAGCTGTTTTTT. Residues: CASSVVTSGNTGELFF. The chain combines TRBV9 with TRBJ2-2; 8 bases are a match to TRBD2. The CDR3 has 16 amino acids. Germline assignment: CDR1 SGDLS and CDR2 YYNGEE. Unmatched junction bases numbered 2, after V lost 0 bases and J lost 1 base.

This chain joins TRBV10-3 and TRBJ2-1, with D unresolved. V lost 5 bases and J lost 5, with 13 bases in between. The CDR3 totals 14 residues. Germline lookup yields CDR1 ENHRY and CDR2 SYGVKD. The CDR3 DNA sequence: TGTGCCATCAGTCAGTGGCCCCTGGACAATGAGCAGTTCTTC. It is translated as CAISQWPLDNEQFF.

This chain joins TRBV11-2 and TRBJ2-5, with 9 bases aligning to TRBD2. The ends lost 5 bases at V and 4 bases at J; junction bases unmatched: 8. Germline values: CDR1 SGHAT, CDR2 FQNNGV. This CDR3 has 15 residues. The CDR3, as DNA: TGTGCCAGCAGCCGCCTGATGACTAGCGGAGAGACCCAGTACTTC. This encodes CASSRLMTSGETQYF.

In its sample, this clone was seen once. This chain uses TRBV5-8 with TRBJ2-7, with 11 bases matching TRBD2. Germline-derived CDR1 and CDR2 are SGHTS and YDEGEE. CDR3 length: 17 amino acids. V shed 0 bases and J 3 bases; nucleotides not matched to a gene: 8. CDR3 sequence (DNA): TGTGCCAGCAGCTTGGAGGGGACTAGCGGAGAGGACTACGAGCAGTACTTC. Its protein is CASSLEGTSGEDYEQYF.

J is TRBJ2-1 and V is TRBV29-1; no reliable D call. V shed 1 base and J shed 2 bases, with 15 bases lying between them. CDR3 length: 16 amino acids. Germline V gene lookup returns CDR1 SQVTM and CDR2 ANQGSEA. CDR3 region: CSVEVFGAAPYNEQFF. As DNA, the CDR3 is TGCAGCGTTGAAGTGTTCGGAGCAGCCCCCTACAATGAGCAGTTCTTC.

The chain has TRBV5-1 and TRBJ2-3; tentative D call: TRBD2 (6 bases). Between the trimmed V and J ends, which lost 4 bases and 6 bases, there was a span of 15 bases. Germline V gene data show CDR1 as SGHRS and CDR2 as YFSETQ. The CDR3 runs 14 residues. For the CDR3, the DNA is TGCGCCAGCAGCCCAGGACCGGGGGTTGATACGCAGTATTTT. Amino acid sequence: CASSPGPGVDTQYF.

This chain connects TRBV2 to TRBJ2-3; D might be TRBD2 (5 bases). This CDR3 comprises 14 residues. Looked up from germline, CDR1 is SNHLY and CDR2 is FYNNEI. Trimming cost V 6 bases and J 8 bases, with 18 bases left between them. The CDR3: CASRIFGEGVTQYF. For the CDR3, the DNA is TGTGCCAGCAGGATCTTTGGCGAGGGAGTTACGCAGTATTTT.

The chain employs TRBV6-5 and TRBJ2-7, with TRBD1 matching over 7 bases. CDR1 and CDR2 from the germline V gene are MNHEY and SVGAGI. The CDR3 extends over 14 amino acids. Unmatched junction bases numbered 1, after V lost 2 bases and J lost 0 bases. CDR3 DNA sequence: TGTGCCAGCAGTTACGGGGACAGCTCCTACGAGCAGTACTTC. Its protein product is CASSYGDSSYEQYF.

The chain joins TRBV27 to TRBJ1-1, with 8 bases identical to TRBD1. The CDR3 spans 14 residues. Trimming took 7 bases from V and 3 from J; bases not matched to a gene: 7. Germline CDR1 is MNHEY and CDR2 is SMNVEV (reference sequence). The CDR3 spells CASNQGARDTEAFF. CDR3 in DNA: TGTGCCAGCAACCAGGGGGCGCGGGACACTGAAGCTTTCTTT.

V gene TRBV5-4 combines with J gene TRBJ1-2; 10 bases are a match to TRBD1. The V segment lost 1 base and the J segment 4 bases; nucleotides outside the gene matches: 10. The germline V gene encodes CDR1 SGHNT and CDR2 YYREEE (reference sequence). There are 17 residues in the CDR3. CDR3 residues: CASSLPGTGASVYGYTF. The CDR3 nucleotides read TGTGCCAGCAGCTTGCCTGGGACAGGGGCTTCGGTCTATGGCTACACCTTC.

This clone has a handful of counts. The CDR3 DNA is TGTGCCAGTCGACCGGGACTAGGTACCTACGAGCAGTACTTC. Encoded protein: CASRPGLGTYEQYF. This chain uses TRBV6-5 with TRBJ2-7; TRBD2 aligns across 8 bases. Looked up from germline, CDR1 is MNHEY and CDR2 is SVGAGI. Trimming removed 9 bases from V and 2 bases from J; junction bases left unmatched: 9. There are 14 residues in the CDR3.

The chain couples TRBV29-1 to TRBJ2-3, with TRBD1 identical over 9 bases. V lost 7 bases to trimming and J lost 4 bases; unmatched junction nucleotides: 6. CDR1 is SQVTM, CDR2 ANQGSEA, per germline. The CDR3 is made up of 13 amino acids. In DNA, the CDR3 is TGCAGCGCCGGGACAGGGAGCGCAGATACGCAGTATTTT. It is translated as CSAGTGSADTQYF.

The chain carries TRBV5-1 and TRBJ2-2, with TRBD2 as a possible D gene (5 bases). Germline values: CDR1 SGHRS, CDR2 YFSETQ. The CDR3 has 14 amino acids. Trimming pared 2 bases from V and 1 base from J, leaving 6 bases between. Here the CDR3 DNA reads TGCGCCAGCAGCTTTGAGGGGAACACCGGGGAGCTGTTTTTT. Translated, it gives CASSFEGNTGELFF.

This sequence joins TRBV11-3 and TRBJ2-3; D gene uncertain. Germline CDR1 reads SGHNT; CDR2 reads YENEEA. CDR3 size: 13 residues. Trimming shortened V by 5 bases and J by 4 bases, and 10 bases separated the two germline ends. The CDR3 DNA reads as TGTGCCAGCAGCCCGGGTCATTCAGATACGCAGTATTTT. Translated, it gives CASSPGHSDTQYF.

J is TRBJ1-2 and V is TRBV6-6; TRBD1 aligns across 7 bases. This CDR3 contains 15 residues. V was clipped by 5 bases and J by 4 bases; unmatched bases: 10. CDR1 is MNHNY and CDR2 is SVGAGI in the germline V gene (reference sequence). The CDR3 is CASSHTGVGGYGYTF. The DNA of the CDR3 is TGTGCCAGCAGTCACACAGGGGTTGGCGGCTATGGCTACACCTTC.

The chain recombines TRBV5-4 with TRBJ2-5; D is unresolved. Trimming took off 1 base at V and 1 base at J, with 11 bases between the two ends. CDR1 and CDR2 from the germline V gene are SGHNT and YYREEE (reference sequence). This CDR3 has 15 residues. CDR3 protein: CASSLMSQPQETQYF. The CDR3 DNA sequence: TGTGCCAGCAGCTTGATGAGCCAACCCCAAGAGACCCAGTACTTC.

The J gene is TRBJ2-7, the V gene TRBV6-5, with 12 bases identical to TRBD2. J was trimmed by 6 bases and V by 0 bases; bases with no gene match: 6. Germline V gives CDR1 MNHEY, CDR2 SVGAGI. There are 16 residues in the CDR3. The CDR3 region is CASSYSPTSGSSEQYF. The CDR3 DNA reads as TGTGCCAGCAGTTACTCGCCGACTAGCGGGAGTAGCGAGCAGTACTTC.

V is TRBV7-9 and J is TRBJ2-3; D unclear. This CDR3 contains 13 residues. Trimming took off 1 base at V and 8 bases at J, with 10 bases between the two ends. Per the germline V gene, CDR1 is SEHNR and CDR2 is FQNEAQ (reference sequence). In DNA form, the CDR3 reads TGTGCCAGCAGCTTAGGAGAGCGAGGTACGCAGTATTTT. Protein sequence: CASSLGERGTQYF.

This clone was seen once. J is TRBJ2-7 and V is TRBV28; no definite D call. Trimming removed 2 bases from V and 0 bases from J, with 17 bases in between. This CDR3 is 17 amino acids long. Germline CDR1 and CDR2: MDHEN and SYDVKM. The chain's CDR3 is CASSLSMGKTSSYEQYF. The CDR3, as DNA: TGTGCCAGCAGTTTAAGTATGGGCAAAACGAGCTCCTACGAGCAGTACTTC.

This chain joins TRBV19 and TRBJ2-7; 8 nucleotides match TRBD1. The J segment lost 4 bases and the V segment lost 6 bases, leaving 5 bases of the junction unmatched. The length of the CDR3 is 13 residues. Per germline, CDR1 LNHDA and CDR2 SQIVND (reference sequence). The chain's CDR3 is CASSNRGTYEQYF. The CDR3 DNA sequence: TGTGCCAGTAGCAACAGGGGGACATACGAGCAGTACTTC. The whole variable domain, remainder taken from reference TRBV19 and TRBJ2-7, is DGGITQSPKYLFRKEGQNVTLSCEQNLNHDAMYWYRQDPGQGLRLIYYSQIVNDFQKGDIAEGYSVSREKKESFPLTVTSAQKNPTAFYLCASSNRGTYEQYFGPGTRLTVT.

The chain recombines TRBV29-1 with TRBJ2-1, with 13 bases matching TRBD2. V dropped 0 bases and J dropped 4; count of bases not matched to a gene: 6. The CDR3 consists of 17 residues. Germline lookup yields CDR1 SQVTM and CDR2 ANQGSEA. CDR3 protein: CSVEDSGTSGVYNEQFF. The DNA of the CDR3 is TGCAGCGTTGAAGATTCGGGGACTAGCGGGGTTTACAATGAGCAGTTCTTC.

The J gene is TRBJ1-1, the V gene TRBV28; 7 bases agree with TRBD1. Unmatched junction bases numbered 14, after V lost 6 bases and J lost 1 base. Germline V lookup: CDR1 MDHEN, CDR2 SYDVKM. The CDR3 consists of 17 residues. Here the CDR3 DNA reads TGTGCCAGCAGACCCTACAGGGGCACGAAAAAGAACACTGAAGCTTTCTTT. Protein: CASRPYRGTKKNTEAFF.

The chain links TRBV4-1 to TRBJ2-3; tentatively, D is TRBD2 (7 bases). Trimming removed 1 base at V and 0 bases at J, with 14 bases between. CDR3 length: 17 residues. The V gene's germline CDR1 is MGHRA and CDR2 YSYEKL. Here the CDR3 DNA reads TGCGCCAGCAGCCAAGGAGCGGGACACACTAGCACAGATACGCAGTATTTT. It translates to CASSQGAGHTSTDTQYF.

The CDR3 here is CASSFVAGENEQFF. The CDR3 DNA follows: TGCGCCAGCAGCTTCGTCGCGGGGGAGAATGAGCAGTTCTTC. The chain carries TRBV5-1 and TRBJ2-1, with 7 bases fitting TRBD2. The CDR3 is 14 residues long. The germline V gene has CDR1 SGHRS and CDR2 YFSETQ. J lost 7 bases, V lost 2 bases, and 6 bases had no gene match.

The gene calls are TRBV6-6 and TRBJ1-1, with 7 bases that match TRBD1. Trimming removed 8 bases from V and 6 bases from J; junction bases left unmatched: 18. Germline assignment: CDR1 MNHNY and CDR2 SVGAGI (reference sequence). The CDR3 is 16 residues long. CDR3 loop: CASHQTGMWLGAEAFF. For the CDR3, the DNA is TGTGCCAGCCACCAGACAGGGATGTGGTTGGGCGCTGAAGCTTTCTTT.

The CDR3 is CASKRLAGEGYEQYF. The CDR3 DNA sequence: TGTGCCAGCAAAAGACTAGCGGGAGAGGGCTACGAGCAGTACTTC. The chain carries TRBV6-5 and TRBJ2-7, with TRBD2 matching over 12 bases. V lost 7 bases, J lost 3 bases, and 7 bases stayed unmatched. This CDR3 spans 15 amino acids. Germline V lookup: CDR1 MNHEY, CDR2 SVGAGI.

The CDR3 loop reads CANKSRDFYNEQFF. CDR3 DNA: TGTGCAAACAAAAGCCGGGACTTCTACAATGAGCAGTTCTTC. The chain is built from TRBV7-9 and TRBJ2-1; weak D call: TRBD2 (6 bases). This CDR3 region has 14 residues. Germline V CDR1 and CDR2: SEHNR, FQNEAQ (reference sequence).

The chain links TRBV5-1 to TRBJ2-2; D is possibly TRBD2 (5 bases). Trimming left V 9 bases short and J 4 bases short, with 10 bases between. CDR3 length: 12 amino acids. Germline CDR1 and CDR2: SGHRS and YFSETQ. The CDR3: CATPGSTGELFF. In DNA, the CDR3 is TGCGCCACACCGGGGAGCACCGGGGAGCTGTTTTTT.

This clone was seen only a few times. This chain joins TRBV29-1 and TRBJ1-2; D not resolved. V was pared by 4 bases and J by 5 bases, with 11 bases between. CDR1 is SQVTM and CDR2 is ANQGSEA in the germline V gene. The CDR3 length is 12 residues. CDR3 in amino acids: CSVAGHSYGYTF. In DNA form, the CDR3 reads TGCAGCGTTGCGGGTCATTCATATGGCTACACCTTC.